This entry concerns a single T cell receptor beta chain. Its matching antigen is unknown. Germline V gives CDR1 WSHSY, CDR2 SAAADI. There are 14 residues in the CDR3. V was pared by 7 bases and J by 8 bases, with 9 bases of the junction left unmatched. This entry comes from a study of cytomegalovirus exposure and HLA in healthy donors. Study conclusions and caveats: A later analysis found most CMV-associated TCR beta chains apparently HLA-restricted.

PCR was performed using 60 Vbeta and 13 Jbeta primers. Libraries were prepared by immunoSEQ multiplex PCR; TCRdb keeps only in-frame clonotypes and omits some of them. Here the sample spans 150,000 to 200,000 clones, around 78% being singletons. The sequenced sample was PBMCs. The chain couples TRBV10-2 to TRBJ2-1; TRBD1 matches at 9 bases. The sequence derives from a young man in good health and CMV-seronegative. In DNA form, the CDR3 reads TGCGCCAGCACCTCCGGGACAGGGTATTATGAGCAGTTCTTC. It codes for CASTSGTGYYEQFF.